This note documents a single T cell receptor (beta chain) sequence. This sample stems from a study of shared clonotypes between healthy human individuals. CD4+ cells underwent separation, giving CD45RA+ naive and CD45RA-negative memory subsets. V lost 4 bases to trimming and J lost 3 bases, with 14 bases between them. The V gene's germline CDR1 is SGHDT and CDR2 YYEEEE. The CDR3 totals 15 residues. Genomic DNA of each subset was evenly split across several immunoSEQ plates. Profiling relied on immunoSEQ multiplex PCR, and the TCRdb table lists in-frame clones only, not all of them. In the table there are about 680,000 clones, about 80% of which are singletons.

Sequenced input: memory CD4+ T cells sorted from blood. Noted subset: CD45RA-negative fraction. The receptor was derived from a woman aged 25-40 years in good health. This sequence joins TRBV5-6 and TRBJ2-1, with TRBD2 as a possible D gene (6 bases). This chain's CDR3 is CASSRLVRDYNEQFF. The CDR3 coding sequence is TGTGCCAGCAGCCGCCTAGTGCGGGACTACAATGAGCAGTTCTTC.